This record concerns one TCR beta chain sequence. Its matching antigen is unknown. Trimming removed 1 base at V and 0 bases at J, with 16 bases between. The CDR3 has 18 residues. CDR1 is MGHRA and CDR2 is YSYEKL in the germline V gene. As for time point: newly diagnosed GD, antithyroid drugs for less than 3 months. The TCR library was made from RNA that had been extracted from PBMCs in TRIzol. Investigators prepared the TCR beta libraries by applying iRepertoire HTBI primers and Arm-PCR of CDR3 regions. TCRdb independently ran MiXCR on the multiplex PCR reads; one entry per CDR3 protein. Here the sample spans 500,000 or so distinct CDR3 sequences, roughly 16% being singletons. The data stem from a study of regulatory T cells in long-lasting Graves disease. Points from the study as a whole: Peripheral blood was the sole material, not thyroid tissue. Since the sample size was small, accuracy may have been reduced.

These same data were also listed under a study on T cells in Graves' hyperthyroidism and ophthalmopathy. This second report adds: The primer set for the first-round RT-PCR of the TCR CDR3 was HTBI.

The V gene is TRBV4-1, the J gene TRBJ1-5; D might be TRBD1 (5 bases). The source material was peripheral blood mononuclear cells (PBMCs), sampled at new diagnosis, from a patient treated with antithyroid drugs. The sequence derives from a woman aged 35-65 years with Graves disease. CDR3 sequence reads: CASSQGHLGPISNQPQHF. The CDR3 nucleotides are TGCGCCAGCAGCCAAGGCCACTTGGGACCGATTAGCAATCAGCCCCAGCATTTT.